Each of the 22 T cell receptor beta chains below was sequenced from the same sample in a study of cytomegalovirus exposure and HLA in healthy donors. 13 Jbeta primers and 60 Vbeta primers were used for the PCR. Clones were read by immunoSEQ multiplex PCR, and TCRdb kept only the in-frame ones, dropping some. The repertoire includes 150,000 to 200,000 clones, under 80% of them detected once, and around 2.9% sits in the top ten. Sequences were obtained from PBMCs. The receptors were sampled from a man aged 35-49 years in good health and CMV-seronegative.

The chain carries TRBV2 and TRBJ2-5; TRBD2 matches 9 bases. The trim removed 7 bases at V and 3 bases at J, leaving 3 bases unmatched. Per germline, CDR1 SNHLY and CDR2 FYNNEI. The CDR3 totals 13 residues. This CDR3 reads CASILAGEETQYF. The CDR3 DNA follows: TGTGCCAGCATCTTAGCGGGAGAAGAGACCCAGTACTTC.

This clone was seen only a few times. This chain links TRBV5-1 with TRBJ2-7, with 12 bases fitting TRBD2. Unmatched junction bases numbered 6, after V lost 4 bases and J lost 1 base. CDR1 is SGHRS, CDR2 YFSETQ, per germline. The CDR3 totals 16 residues. The CDR3, as DNA: TGCGCCAGCAGCCCAGGACTAGCGGGGACGTCCTACGAGCAGTACTTC. Its protein product is CASSPGLAGTSYEQYF.

The chain links TRBV13 to TRBJ2-5; 10 nucleotides line up with TRBD2. Looked up from germline, CDR1 is PRHDT and CDR2 is FYEKMQ (reference sequence). The CDR3 sequence is 16 residues long. V was clipped by 2 bases and J by 1 base; unmatched bases: 4. The CDR3 loop is CASSLTSGEGQETQYF. The CDR3 DNA reads as TGTGCCAGCAGCTTAACTAGCGGGGAAGGCCAAGAGACCCAGTACTTC.

J is TRBJ2-2 and V is TRBV21-1; no check of the table's D call, TRBD1, against the DNA was made. TRBV21-1 is a known pseudogene. The CDR3 has 16 amino acids. DNA of the CDR3: TGTGCCAGCAGCCTACAGGGATCCACGAACACCGGGGAGCTGTTTTTT. This gives the protein CASSLQGSTNTGELFF.

The chain is built from TRBV11-3 and TRBJ1-1, with D maybe TRBD1 (5 bases). The germline CDR1 and CDR2 sequences are SGHNT and YENEEA. The V end was cut by 1 base, the J end by 0 bases, with 6 bases between. The CDR3 length is 14 residues. The CDR3 here is CASSLGGMNTEAFF. The CDR3 region has the DNA TGTGCCAGCAGCTTAGGGGGCATGAACACTGAAGCTTTCTTT.

This sequence joins TRBV27 and TRBJ1-2, with TRBD1 identical over 10 bases. The CDR3 is 15 amino acids. The V gene end was trimmed by 5 bases and the J gene end by 8 bases; junction bases not matched to a gene: 11. Germline V gene sequence: CDR1 MNHEY, CDR2 SMNVEV (reference sequence). The CDR3 DNA is TGTGCCAGCAGTACAGCCGGGACAGGGGTTCGGGGCTACACCTTC. Amino acids: CASSTAGTGVRGYTF.

This clone was seen only a few times. V is TRBV6-6 and J is TRBJ1-4; D uncertain. This CDR3 is built from 14 residues. With 2 bases removed from V and 7 bases from J, the gap between germline ends came to 11 bases. Germline CDR1 and CDR2: MNHNY and SVGAGI (reference sequence). CDR3 sequence: CASSYLGVVEKLFF. The CDR3 DNA is TGTGCCAGCAGTTACCTGGGAGTGGTTGAAAAACTGTTTTTT.

The CDR3 nucleotides are TGTGCCAGCAGCCTTTTTATAGGGAGTTCGGTGGCGGATACGCAGTATTTT. As protein: CASSLFIGSSVADTQYF. The genes are TRBV7-6 and TRBJ2-3, with D perhaps TRBD2 (5 bases). The CDR3 runs to 17 residues. The germline gives CDR1 SGHVS, CDR2 FNYEAQ. V shed 5 bases and J shed 6 bases, with 24 bases lying between them.

This clone appeared once. V usage is TRBV7-2 and J usage is TRBJ2-1, with D maybe TRBD1 (6 bases). Per the germline V gene, CDR1 is SGHTA and CDR2 is FQGNSA. Between the trimmed V and J ends, which lost 5 bases and 10 bases, there was a span of 15 bases. The CDR3 has 13 residues. The DNA for the CDR3 is TGTGCCAGCAGCCAGGAAGGGGGACGAGAGCAGTTCTTC. Its protein is CASSQEGGREQFF.

The V call is TRBV2, the J call TRBJ2-7; TRBD2 might be the D (5 bases). V was pared by 5 bases and J by 6 bases, with 11 bases between. The germline V gene encodes CDR1 SNHLY and CDR2 FYNNEI. The CDR3 is 12 residues long. CDR3 nucleotides: TGTGCCAGCAGTCCATCCCGGGGCGAGCAGTACTTC. Protein product: CASSPSRGEQYF.

This rearrangement joins TRBV7-9 to TRBJ2-4; 7 nucleotides line up with TRBD1. The CDR3 covers 13 residues. Germline trimming cut 1 base from V and 6 bases from J; bases unmatched to any gene: 0. Germline V lookup: CDR1 SEHNR, CDR2 FQNEAQ (reference sequence). The chain's CDR3 is CASSLEGANIQYF. CDR3 DNA sequence: TGTGCCAGCAGCTTAGAGGGGGCAAACATTCAGTACTTC.

This clone was detected once. The chain employs TRBV6-5 and TRBJ1-1; no clear D. CDR3 size: 14 residues. With 5 bases removed from V and 5 bases from J, the gap between germline ends came to 15 bases. Per the germline V gene, CDR1 is MNHEY and CDR2 is SVGAGI. The CDR3: CASSENLRETEAFF. CDR3 in DNA: TGTGCCAGCAGTGAAAATCTTCGAGAGACTGAAGCTTTCTTT.

This clone appeared once. The rearrangement links TRBV5-1 to TRBJ2-2; 16 positions agree with TRBD2. Germline V CDR1 and CDR2: SGHRS, YFSETQ. Losses at the gene ends were 4 bases for V and 3 bases for J; bases not matched to a gene: 3. The CDR3 runs 17 residues. This CDR3 reads CASSRGTSGGDTGELFF. CDR3 DNA: TGCGCCAGCAGCCGCGGGACTAGCGGGGGGGACACCGGGGAGCTGTTTTTT. Full variable domain (outside the CDR3, taken from reference TRBV5-1 and TRBJ2-2): KAGVTQTPRYLIKTRGQQVTLSCSPISGHRSVSWYQQTPGQGLQFLFEYFSETQRNKGNFPGRFSGRQFSNSRSEMNVSTLELGDSALYLCASSRGTSGGDTGELFFGEGSRLTVL.

This chain uses TRBV5-6 with TRBJ1-1; D possibly corresponds to TRBD1 (6 bases). The CDR3 has 14 amino acids. CDR1 is SGHDT, CDR2 YYEEEE, per germline. V gave up 4 bases and J gave up 10 bases, with 20 bases separating them. This CDR3 is CASSPLGQIVTAFF. The CDR3 nucleotides are TGTGCCAGCAGCCCCCTGGGACAAATCGTTACAGCTTTCTTT.

This clone was observed a few times. The genes are TRBV29-1 and TRBJ2-1; 8 nucleotides match TRBD2. Germline V gene data show CDR1 as SQVTM and CDR2 as ANQGSEA. V shed 8 bases and J 9 bases; nucleotides not matched to a gene: 12. The CDR3 has 13 residues. In DNA form, the CDR3 reads TGCAGCCTGACCGGGAGGGGAGCGACTGAGCAGTTCTTC. Translation gives CSLTGRGATEQFF.

The V gene is TRBV15, the J gene TRBJ2-7, with D possibly being TRBD2 (5 bases). Per germline, CDR1 LNHNV and CDR2 YYDKDF (reference sequence). The CDR3 has 16 residues. Trimming left V 0 bases short and J 3 bases short, with 15 bases between. CDR3 sequence (DNA): TGTGCCACCAGCAGAGAGTCCGTGAGGGCGCACTACGAGCAGTACTTC. This encodes CATSRESVRAHYEQYF.

This rearrangement joins TRBV29-1 to TRBJ1-1; D call uncertain. This CDR3 is 13 amino acids long. The germline gives CDR1 SQVTM, CDR2 ANQGSEA. The V and J ends lost 7 bases and 1 base respectively, with 13 bases between them. The CDR3 bases are TGCAGCGCTGGGGAGAGGGCGAACACTGAAGCTTTCTTT. Residues: CSAGERANTEAFF.

This clone was seen a handful of times. The chain combines TRBV19 with TRBJ1-6, with 8 bases identical to TRBD1. There are 14 residues in the CDR3. The germline V gene encodes CDR1 LNHDA and CDR2 SQIVND (reference sequence). V gave up 4 bases and J gave up 7 bases; unmatched junction bases: 3. The chain's CDR3 is CASSNRDRNSPLHF. CDR3 coding DNA: TGTGCCAGTAGTAACCGGGACAGGAATTCACCCCTCCACTTT.

This clone has a handful of counts. The CDR3 DNA is TGTGCCAGCAGCTTAGGGACAGTCTACACTGAAGCTTTCTTT. Translation: CASSLGTVYTEAFF. The chain is built from TRBV7-9 and TRBJ1-1; D is possibly TRBD1 (6 bases). The CDR3 covers 14 residues. Germline CDR1 is SEHNR and CDR2 is FQNEAQ (reference sequence). V lost 1 base to trimming and J lost 3 bases, with 9 bases between them.

This clone occurred a few times. In DNA form, the CDR3 reads TGTGCCAGCAGTGCAGGGACTAGCCCTTATACGCAGTATTTT. It translates to CASSAGTSPYTQYF. The chain joins TRBV2 to TRBJ2-3, with TRBD2 matching over 9 bases. This CDR3 region has 14 residues. Germline-derived CDR1 and CDR2 are SNHLY and FYNNEI. The V gene end was trimmed by 4 bases and the J gene end by 7 bases; junction bases not matched to a gene: 6.

J is TRBJ2-3 and V is TRBV9, with D unresolved. Looked up from germline, CDR1 is SGDLS and CDR2 is YYNGEE. The CDR3 sequence is 10 residues long. V gave up 8 bases and J gave up 11 bases, with 12 bases separating them. CDR3: CARPRPGQYF. The CDR3 bases are TGTGCCAGGCCGCGTCCGGGGCAGTATTTT.

This clone was seen a handful of times. V is TRBV7-9 and J is TRBJ2-2; unclear D gene. There are 13 residues in the CDR3. CDR1 SEHNR and CDR2 FQNEAQ come from the germline V gene (reference sequence). The V end was cut by 6 bases, the J end by 7 bases, with 12 bases between. In DNA, the CDR3 is TGTGCCAGCAGTCCCGTTCCTAGCGGGGAGCTGTTTTTT. It translates to CASSPVPSGELFF.